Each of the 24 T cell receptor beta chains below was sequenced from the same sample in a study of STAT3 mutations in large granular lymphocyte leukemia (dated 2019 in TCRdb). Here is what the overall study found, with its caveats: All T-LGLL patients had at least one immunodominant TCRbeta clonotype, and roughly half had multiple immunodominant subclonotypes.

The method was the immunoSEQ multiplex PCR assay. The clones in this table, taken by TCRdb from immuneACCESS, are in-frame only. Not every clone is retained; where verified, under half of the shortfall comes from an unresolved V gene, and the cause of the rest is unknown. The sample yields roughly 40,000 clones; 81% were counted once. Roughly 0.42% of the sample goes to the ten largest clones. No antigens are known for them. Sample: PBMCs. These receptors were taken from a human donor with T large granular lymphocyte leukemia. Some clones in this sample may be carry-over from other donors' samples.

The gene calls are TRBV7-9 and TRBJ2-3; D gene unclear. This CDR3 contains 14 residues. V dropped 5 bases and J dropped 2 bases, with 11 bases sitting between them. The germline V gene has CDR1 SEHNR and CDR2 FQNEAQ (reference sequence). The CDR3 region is CASSPRQYTDTQYF. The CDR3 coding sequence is TGTGCCAGCAGCCCACGGCAATACACAGATACGCAGTATTTT.

The CDR3 DNA is TGTGCCAGCAGTCCCGGTGTTCGGGCGATTCGGGACGAGCAGTACGTC. Its translation: CASSPGVRAIRDEQYV. The chain employs TRBV27 and TRBJ2-7; D not certain. V was clipped by 5 bases and J by 5 bases, with 22 bases between them. CDR3 length: 16 amino acids. Germline V gene data show CDR1 as MNHEY and CDR2 as SMNVEV (reference sequence).

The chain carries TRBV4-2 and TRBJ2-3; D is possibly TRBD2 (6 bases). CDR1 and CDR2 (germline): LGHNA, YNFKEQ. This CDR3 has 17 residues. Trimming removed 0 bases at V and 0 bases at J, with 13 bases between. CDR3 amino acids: CASSQDLGGASTDTQYF. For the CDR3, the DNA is TGTGCCAGCAGCCAAGATCTGGGAGGAGCTAGCACAGATACGCAGTATTTT.

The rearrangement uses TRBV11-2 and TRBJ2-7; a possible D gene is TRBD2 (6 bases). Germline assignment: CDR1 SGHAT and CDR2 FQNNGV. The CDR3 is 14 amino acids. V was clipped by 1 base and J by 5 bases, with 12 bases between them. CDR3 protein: CASSLADYRNEQYF. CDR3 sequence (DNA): TGTGCCAGCAGCTTAGCGGACTATCGGAACGAGCAGTACTTC.

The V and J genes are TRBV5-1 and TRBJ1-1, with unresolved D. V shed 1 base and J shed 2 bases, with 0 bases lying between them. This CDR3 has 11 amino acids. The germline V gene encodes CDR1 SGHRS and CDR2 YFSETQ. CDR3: CASSLNTEAFF. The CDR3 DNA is TGCGCCAGCAGCTTGAACACTGAAGCTTTCTTT.

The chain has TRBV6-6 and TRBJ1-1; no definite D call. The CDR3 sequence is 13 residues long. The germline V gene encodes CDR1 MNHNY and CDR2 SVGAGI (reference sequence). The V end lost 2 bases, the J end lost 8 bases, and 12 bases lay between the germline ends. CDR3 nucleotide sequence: TGTGCCAGCAGTTACGTGCAGTCTTTCGAAGCTTTCTTT. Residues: CASSYVQSFEAFF.

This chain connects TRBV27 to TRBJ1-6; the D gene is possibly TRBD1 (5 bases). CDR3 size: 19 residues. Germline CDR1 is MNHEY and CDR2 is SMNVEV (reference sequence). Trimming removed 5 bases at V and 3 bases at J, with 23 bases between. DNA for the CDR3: TGTGCCAGCAGTCCATTTGGACGGGACTTTACCCTCTATAATTCACCCCTCCACTTT. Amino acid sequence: CASSPFGRDFTLYNSPLHF.

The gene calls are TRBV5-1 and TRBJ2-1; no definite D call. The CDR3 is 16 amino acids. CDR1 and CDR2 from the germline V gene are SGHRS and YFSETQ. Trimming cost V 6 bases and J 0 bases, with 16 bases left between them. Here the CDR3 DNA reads TGCGCCAGCAAAACCTCGGTGGCTCTCTCCTACAATGAGCAGTTCTTC. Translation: CASKTSVALSYNEQFF.

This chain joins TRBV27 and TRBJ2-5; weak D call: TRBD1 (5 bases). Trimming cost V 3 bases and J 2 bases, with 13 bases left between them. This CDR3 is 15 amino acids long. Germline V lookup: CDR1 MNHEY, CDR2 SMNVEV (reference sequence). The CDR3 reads CASSLGQANQETQYF. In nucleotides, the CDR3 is TGTGCCAGCAGTTTGGGGCAGGCCAATCAAGAGACCCAGTACTTC.

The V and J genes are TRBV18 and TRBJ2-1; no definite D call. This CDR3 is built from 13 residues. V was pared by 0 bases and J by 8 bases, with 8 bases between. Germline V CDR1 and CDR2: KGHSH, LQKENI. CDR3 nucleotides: TGTGCCAGCTCACCACCTACGGCGGATGAGCAGTTCTTC. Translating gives CASSPPTADEQFF.

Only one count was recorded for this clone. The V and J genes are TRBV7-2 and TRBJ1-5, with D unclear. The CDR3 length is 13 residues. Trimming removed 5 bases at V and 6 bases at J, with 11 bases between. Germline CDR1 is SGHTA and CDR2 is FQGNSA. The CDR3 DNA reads TGTGCCAGCAGCCGTTCAGGTGCTCAGCCCCAGCATTTT. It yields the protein CASSRSGAQPQHF.

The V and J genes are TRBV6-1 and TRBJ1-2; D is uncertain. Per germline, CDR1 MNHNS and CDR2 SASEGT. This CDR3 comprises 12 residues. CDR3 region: CGLSPNLYGYTF. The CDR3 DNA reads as TGTGGGCTTAGTCCTAACCTCTATGGCTACACCTTC.

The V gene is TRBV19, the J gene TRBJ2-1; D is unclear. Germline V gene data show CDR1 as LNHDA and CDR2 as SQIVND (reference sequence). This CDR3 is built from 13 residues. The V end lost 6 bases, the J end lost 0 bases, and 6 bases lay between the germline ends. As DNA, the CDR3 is TGTGCCAGTAGACGGACCTCCTACAATGAGCAGTTCTTC. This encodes CASRRTSYNEQFF.

For the CDR3, the DNA is TGTGCCAGCAGCACCCGGCTCTCTAGCGGACAAGAGACCCAGTACTTC. Amino acid sequence: CASSTRLSSGQETQYF. J is TRBJ2-5 and V is TRBV9; 7 nucleotides line up with TRBD2. This CDR3 has 16 amino acids. CDR1 is SGDLS, CDR2 YYNGEE, per germline. V gave up 4 bases and J gave up 2 bases; unmatched junction bases: 11.

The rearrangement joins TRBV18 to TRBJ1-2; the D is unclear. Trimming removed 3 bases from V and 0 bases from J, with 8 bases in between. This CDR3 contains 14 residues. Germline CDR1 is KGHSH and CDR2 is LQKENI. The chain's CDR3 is CASSPWTANYGYTF. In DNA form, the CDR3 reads TGTGCCAGCTCACCTTGGACGGCTAACTATGGCTACACCTTC.

For the CDR3, the DNA is TGTGCCAGCAGCCCCTTCCAGGGACAGGGGGAGGAGACCCAGTACTTC. Its protein is CASSPFQGQGEETQYF. The chain carries TRBV9 and TRBJ2-5; 11 bases map to TRBD1. The CDR3 totals 16 residues. J gave up 5 bases and V 4 bases, and 10 bases lay outside the gene matches. Germline CDR1 reads SGDLS; CDR2 reads YYNGEE.

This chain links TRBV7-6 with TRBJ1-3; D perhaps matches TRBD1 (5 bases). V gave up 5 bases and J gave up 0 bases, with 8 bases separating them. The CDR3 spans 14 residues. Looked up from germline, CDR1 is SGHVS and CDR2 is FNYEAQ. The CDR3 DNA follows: TGTGCCAGCAGCCAAGGGGTCTCTGGAAACACCATATATTTT. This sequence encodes CASSQGVSGNTIYF.

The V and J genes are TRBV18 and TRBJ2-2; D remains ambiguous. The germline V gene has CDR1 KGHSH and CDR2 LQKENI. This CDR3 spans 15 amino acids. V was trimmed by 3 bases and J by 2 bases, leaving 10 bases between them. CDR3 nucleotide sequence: TGTGCCAGCTCACCGTGGGTCGCTAACACCGGGGAGCTGTTTTTT. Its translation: CASSPWVANTGELFF.

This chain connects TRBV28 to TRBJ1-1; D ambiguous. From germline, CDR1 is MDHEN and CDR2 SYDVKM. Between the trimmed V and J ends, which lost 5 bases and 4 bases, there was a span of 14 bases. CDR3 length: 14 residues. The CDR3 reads CASSGVGLGTEAFF. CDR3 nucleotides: TGTGCCAGCAGTGGGGTGGGATTAGGCACTGAAGCTTTCTTT.

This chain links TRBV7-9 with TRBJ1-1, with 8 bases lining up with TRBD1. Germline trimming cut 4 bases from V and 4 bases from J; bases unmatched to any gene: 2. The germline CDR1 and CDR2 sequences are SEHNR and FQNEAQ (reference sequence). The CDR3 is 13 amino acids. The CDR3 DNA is TGTGCCAGCAGCTCCGGACAGGGCACTGAAGCTTTCTTT. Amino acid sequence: CASSSGQGTEAFF.

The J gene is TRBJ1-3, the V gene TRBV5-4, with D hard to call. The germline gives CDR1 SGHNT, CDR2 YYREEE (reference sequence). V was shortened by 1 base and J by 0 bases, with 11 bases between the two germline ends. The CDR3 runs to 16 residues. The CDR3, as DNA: TGTGCCAGCAGCTTGCAACAGTTACGCTCTGGAAACACCATATATTTT. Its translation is CASSLQQLRSGNTIYF.

The CDR3 nucleotides are TGCGCCAGCAGCTTGGCCCCGGCTAGCGGGGGCAATGTGGTCACAGATACGCAGTATTTT. It is translated as CASSLAPASGGNVVTDTQYF. The rearrangement joins TRBV5-1 to TRBJ2-3; 10 nucleotides agree with TRBD2. Germline-derived CDR1 and CDR2 are SGHRS and YFSETQ. V shed 0 bases, J shed 2 bases, and the junction held 15 bases outside the gene matches. This CDR3 is 20 amino acids long.

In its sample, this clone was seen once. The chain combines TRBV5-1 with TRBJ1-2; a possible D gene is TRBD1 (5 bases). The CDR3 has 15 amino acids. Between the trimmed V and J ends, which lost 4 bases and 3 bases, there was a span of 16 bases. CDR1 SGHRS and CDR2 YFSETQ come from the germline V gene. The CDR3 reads CASSRGADPYYGYTF. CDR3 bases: TGCGCCAGCAGCCGTGGGGCAGACCCATACTATGGCTACACCTTC.

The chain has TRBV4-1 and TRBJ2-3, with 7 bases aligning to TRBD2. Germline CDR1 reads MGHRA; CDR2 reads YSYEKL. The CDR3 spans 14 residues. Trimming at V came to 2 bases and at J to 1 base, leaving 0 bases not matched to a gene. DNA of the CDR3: TGCGCCAGCAGCCAAACTAGCGGCACAGATACGCAGTATTTT. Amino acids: CASSQTSGTDTQYF.